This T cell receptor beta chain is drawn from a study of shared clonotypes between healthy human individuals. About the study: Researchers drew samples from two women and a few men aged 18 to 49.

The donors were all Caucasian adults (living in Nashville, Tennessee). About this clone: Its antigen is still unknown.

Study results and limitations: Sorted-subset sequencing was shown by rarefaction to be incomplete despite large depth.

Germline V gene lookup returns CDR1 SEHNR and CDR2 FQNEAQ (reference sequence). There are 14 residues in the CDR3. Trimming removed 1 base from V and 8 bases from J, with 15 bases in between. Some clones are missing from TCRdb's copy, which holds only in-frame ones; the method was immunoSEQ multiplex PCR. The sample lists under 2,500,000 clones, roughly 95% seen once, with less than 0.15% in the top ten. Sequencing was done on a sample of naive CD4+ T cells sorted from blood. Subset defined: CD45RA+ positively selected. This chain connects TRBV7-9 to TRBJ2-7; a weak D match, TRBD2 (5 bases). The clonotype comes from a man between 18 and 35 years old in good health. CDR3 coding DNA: TGTGCCAGCAGCTTAGGAGCTAGCCCGGGTAAGCAGTACTTC. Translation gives CASSLGASPGKQYF. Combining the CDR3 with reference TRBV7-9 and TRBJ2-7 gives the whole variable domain DTGVSQNPRHKITKRGQNVTFRCDPISEHNRLYWYRQTLGQGPEFLTYFQNEAQLEKSRLLSDRFSAERPKGSFSTLEIQRTEQGDSAMYLCASSLGASPGKQYFGPGTRLTVT.